This TCR beta chain was sequenced during a study of technical replicates of blood from several donors. Clones were sequenced by immunoSEQ multiplex PCR, and TCRdb holds only the in-frame ones, with some missing. The data hold some 71,000 clones, with approximately 96% observed a single time. This TCR derives from a human donor in good health. Sequenced material: T cells isolated from PBMCs.

CDR3 amino acids: CAWTLDREWNQPQHF. The DNA of the CDR3 is TGTGCCTGGACCTTGGACAGGGAGTGGAATCAGCCCCAGCATTTT. The V and J genes are TRBV30 and TRBJ1-5; 8 positions agree with TRBD1. Losses at the gene ends were 4 bases for V and 4 bases for J; bases not matched to a gene: 9. Germline loops: CDR1 GTSNPN, CDR2 SVGIG (reference sequence). The CDR3 is 15 residues long.